This entry lists 20 T cell receptor beta chains sequenced from one sample in a study of graft-versus-host responses after intestinal transplantation. Assay used: immunoSEQ multiplex PCR; TCRdb lists only in-frame clones, some missing. The sample has about 21,000 clones, around three fifths seen once. The sequencing used alloreactive CD4+ T cells from a mixed lymphocyte reaction culture, collected before intestinal transplant. Subset specified: CFSE-low proliferating T cells sorted from roughly 6-day pre-transplant mixed lymphocyte reaction (GvH or HvG direction). Receptor source: a human patient who received an intestinal transplant.

This clone was found a few times. CDR3 protein: CASSEVGWVAGGRGTDTQYF. The DNA of the CDR3 is TGTGCCAGCAGTGAAGTGGGGTGGGTAGCGGGGGGACGGGGCACAGATACGCAGTATTTT. The chain joins TRBV6-1 to TRBJ2-3; TRBD2 aligns across 10 bases. This CDR3 comprises 20 residues. The trim removed 1 base at V and 1 base at J, leaving 14 bases unmatched. Germline lookup yields CDR1 MNHNS and CDR2 SASEGT.

The DNA of the CDR3 is TGCGCCAGCAGCCAAGACCTTGACACAGGGTGGGGGCAGCCCCAGCATTTT. Translation gives CASSQDLDTGWGQPQHF. This chain uses TRBV4-3 with TRBJ1-5; perhaps TRBD1 as D (6 bases). V was pared by 0 bases and J by 7 bases, with 19 bases between. The germline V gene encodes CDR1 LGHNA and CDR2 YSLEER. The CDR3 totals 17 residues.

The CDR3, as DNA: TGTGCCTGGGGATTACTAGCGGCCACCGGGGAGCTGTTTTTT. Its protein product is CAWGLLAATGELFF. The genes are TRBV30 and TRBJ2-2; TRBD2 matches 8 bases. This CDR3 has 14 residues. CDR1 is GTSNPN and CDR2 is SVGIG in the germline V gene (reference sequence). After removal of 5 bases from V and 4 bases from J, the junction contained 6 bases not matched to a gene.

The chain links TRBV5-6 to TRBJ1-5; no clear D gene. V was shortened by 0 bases and J by 1 base, with 8 bases between the two germline ends. Germline V gene lookup returns CDR1 SGHDT and CDR2 YYEEEE. This CDR3 region has 15 residues. CDR3 bases: TGTGCCAGCAGCTTGGGAGGCGTCAGCAATCAGCCCCAGCATTTT. Encoded protein: CASSLGGVSNQPQHF.

The rearrangement uses TRBV28 and TRBJ2-3; D remains unclear. Germline-derived CDR1 and CDR2 are MDHEN and SYDVKM. Trimming left V 3 bases short and J 2 bases short, with 9 bases between. CDR3 length: 14 residues. The CDR3 spells CASSFRQPTDTQYF. The CDR3 coding sequence is TGTGCCAGCAGTTTCCGACAACCCACAGATACGCAGTATTTT.

The chain is built from TRBV6-5 and TRBJ2-4; 7 bases are a match to TRBD1. CDR3 size: 15 residues. The V segment lost 6 bases and the J segment 0 bases; nucleotides outside the gene matches: 5. Germline CDR1 MNHEY, CDR2 SVGAGI. The CDR3 loop reads CASRGTALAKNIQYF. In DNA form, the CDR3 reads TGTGCCAGCAGAGGGACAGCTCTAGCCAAAAACATTCAGTACTTC.

The gene calls are TRBV6-6 and TRBJ1-6; tentative D call: TRBD1 (5 bases). Trimming removed 6 bases from V and 6 bases from J, with 15 bases in between. The germline gives CDR1 MNHNY, CDR2 SVGAGI (reference sequence). This CDR3 spans 15 amino acids. The DNA of the CDR3 is TGTGCCAGCAGGACGTTGGGGGGAAGTAATTCACCCCTCCACTTT. Protein: CASRTLGGSNSPLHF.

The sample holds a few counts of this clone. The chain recombines TRBV6-6 with TRBJ2-3; unclear D gene. The CDR3 loop spans 15 amino acids. V lost 1 base, J lost 3 bases, and 11 bases lay in between. Germline-derived CDR1 and CDR2 are MNHNY and SVGAGI (reference sequence). The CDR3 coding sequence is TGTGCCAGCAGTTACTGGGCCCTCGGTACAGATACGCAGTATTTT. Protein sequence: CASSYWALGTDTQYF.

In this sample, this clone turned up a few times. This chain links TRBV25-1 with TRBJ1-5, with 8 bases that match TRBD1. The CDR3 has 15 residues. V lost 3 bases, J lost 2 bases, and 3 bases stayed unmatched. Looked up from germline, CDR1 is MGHDK and CDR2 is SYGVNS. Here the CDR3 reads CASSDRGLGNQPQHF. CDR3 bases: TGTGCCAGCAGTGACAGGGGGCTTGGCAATCAGCCCCAGCATTTT.

This clone was seen more than once but under ten times. The chain employs TRBV6-1 and TRBJ2-5, with 7 bases aligning to TRBD2. CDR3 length: 14 amino acids. The germline V gene encodes CDR1 MNHNS and CDR2 SASEGT. Trimming at V came to 6 bases and at J to 5 bases, leaving 9 bases not matched to a gene. CDR3 coding DNA: TGTGCCAGCAGAACTGGACTAGTCTCTGAGACCCAGTACTTC. It codes for CASRTGLVSETQYF.

The V and J genes are TRBV28 and TRBJ1-1; 7 bases agree with TRBD1. This CDR3 region has 13 residues. J lost 6 bases, V lost 6 bases, and 7 bases had no gene match. Germline V gives CDR1 MDHEN, CDR2 SYDVKM. CDR3 bases: TGTGCCAGCAGACAACAGGGGTTGGCTGAAGCTTTCTTT. It specifies CASRQQGLAEAFF.

The genes are TRBV30 and TRBJ2-5, with TRBD1 as a possible D gene (5 bases). With 0 bases removed from V and 3 bases from J, the gap between germline ends came to 14 bases. CDR1 is GTSNPN, CDR2 SVGIG, per germline (reference sequence). The CDR3 length is 15 residues. DNA of the CDR3: TGTGCCTGGAGTGTACTACTCAGGGCGGAAGAGACCCAGTACTTC. It is translated as CAWSVLLRAEETQYF.

The V call is TRBV7-2, the J call TRBJ2-3, with 10 bases lining up with TRBD2. This CDR3 region has 16 residues. The germline CDR1 and CDR2 sequences are SGHTA and FQGNSA. The V and J ends lost 5 bases and 4 bases, in that order; junction bases with no gene match: 9. The CDR3 DNA reads TGTGCCAGCAGCCTGATGGGACTAGCGATCGCAGATACGCAGTATTTT. This sequence encodes CASSLMGLAIADTQYF.

The gene calls are TRBV7-9 and TRBJ1-4; D is unresolved. Trimming stripped 1 base from V and 8 bases from J, with 11 bases between. This CDR3 contains 14 residues. Germline CDR1 is SEHNR and CDR2 is FQNEAQ (reference sequence). For the CDR3, the DNA is TGTGCCAGCAGCTTAGGGAGAGGGCTAGAAAAACTGTTTTTT. Protein: CASSLGRGLEKLFF.

The genes are TRBV28 and TRBJ2-1, with 7 positions matching TRBD2. The ends lost 4 bases at V and 10 bases at J; junction bases unmatched: 19. The CDR3 is made up of 17 amino acids. The germline V gene encodes CDR1 MDHEN and CDR2 SYDVKM. CDR3 nucleotides: TGTGCCAGCAGTTCCTCTTACGGGGGAGGGGTGCTATGGGAGCAGTTCTTC. Translation: CASSSSYGGGVLWEQFF.

The chain recombines TRBV10-3 with TRBJ1-2; 7 bases align to TRBD1. This CDR3 is 13 amino acids long. The V gene end was trimmed by 6 bases and the J gene end by 8 bases; junction bases not matched to a gene: 9. Germline-derived CDR1 and CDR2 are ENHRY and SYGVKD. Here the CDR3 reads CAISTTGKEGYTF. The CDR3 nucleotides read TGTGCCATCAGCACGACAGGGAAAGAGGGCTACACCTTC.

This clone was observed a handful of times. The chain joins TRBV6-5 to TRBJ1-1; TRBD1 matches at 7 bases. Trimming cost V 6 bases and J 8 bases; bases outside gene matches: 3. The CDR3 is 11 residues long. Germline CDR1 is MNHEY and CDR2 is SVGAGI. The CDR3 nucleotides read TGTGCCAGCAGGACAGGGCCCGAAGCTTTCTTT. It encodes CASRTGPEAFF.

The chain couples TRBV5-4 to TRBJ2-5; unclear D gene. The CDR3 is 13 residues long. Germline V CDR1 and CDR2: SGHNT, YYREEE (reference sequence). V lost 1 base to trimming and J lost 5 bases, with 9 bases between them. CDR3 sequence reads: CASSLLVEETQYF. CDR3 nucleotides: TGTGCCAGCAGCTTGTTGGTAGAGGAGACCCAGTACTTC.

The chain carries TRBV13 and TRBJ2-7, with D unresolved. V gave up 0 bases and J gave up 2 bases, with 11 bases separating them. The germline CDR1 and CDR2 sequences are PRHDT and FYEKMQ (reference sequence). The CDR3 extends over 15 amino acids. In nucleotides, the CDR3 is TGTGCCAGCAGCTTAGGTGGTTCCGGTCCCTACGAGCAGTACTTC. Translating it yields CASSLGGSGPYEQYF.

The chain couples TRBV28 to TRBJ1-2; D gene uncertain. This CDR3 contains 15 residues. Trimming took 3 bases from V and 1 from J, leaving 12 bases between them. Germline V gene sequence: CDR1 MDHEN, CDR2 SYDVKM. CDR3: CASSLRSAINYGYTF. The CDR3 DNA reads as TGTGCCAGCAGTTTGCGGTCAGCCATTAACTATGGCTACACCTTC.